One and the same sample provided the 18 T cell receptor beta chains below, sequenced in a study of T-cell reconstitution after alpha-beta-depleted transplantation in children. Preparation of the TCRbeta library involved a method that used unique molecular identifiers. A single record per CDR3 protein comes from TCRdb applying MiXCR to the PCR reads. The sample comprises about 600,000 distinct CDR3 sequences, about 10% of which are singletons, and less than 5% rests with the top ten. The sample here was PBMCs from the stem cell graft donor, taken from the stem cell graft. Receptor source: a human donor who donated a stem cell graft to a child with acute myeloid leukemia.

This clonotype was seen ten or more times. The V and J genes are TRBV5-1 and TRBJ2-7; D is unclear. The V end was cut by 0 bases, the J end by 3 bases, with 10 bases between. CDR1 and CDR2 (germline): SGHRS, YFSETQ. CDR3 length: 14 amino acids. The DNA for the CDR3 is TGCGCCAGCAGCTTGGGCCAGGAGCTCTACGAGCAGTACTTC. Its protein is CASSLGQELYEQYF.

This clonotype showed up many times. The V and J genes are TRBV28 and TRBJ2-3, with D perhaps TRBD1 (5 bases). The CDR3 length is 15 residues. V lost 7 bases, J lost 3 bases, and 17 bases lay in between. Germline CDR1 reads MDHEN; CDR2 reads SYDVKM. CDR3 nucleotides: TGTGCCAGCATACCTTGGAGACAGAAGACAGATACGCAGTATTTT. As protein: CASIPWRQKTDTQYF.

The V and J genes are TRBV12-3 or TRBV12-4 and TRBJ1-2; D is ambiguous. The CDR3 covers 12 residues. The V and J ends lost 3 bases and 7 bases respectively, with 9 bases between them. Here the CDR3 DNA reads TGTGCCAGCAGTTTTGGTCGGACTGGCTACACCTTC. This encodes CASSFGRTGYTF.

In its sample, this clonotype was seen many times. The chain carries TRBV6-5 and TRBJ2-7, with D possibly TRBD1 on 5 matching bases. The V gene lost 0 bases and the J gene lost 8 bases, with 11 bases spanning the gap. Germline lookup yields CDR1 MNHEY and CDR2 SVGAGI. The CDR3 spans 13 residues. The CDR3 DNA reads as TGTGCCAGCAGTTACTCTTCCAGGGCCAAGCAGTACTTC. This translates into CASSYSSRAKQYF.

In its sample, this clonotype was seen a few times. This chain links TRBV11-2 with TRBJ2-1; 7 nucleotides match TRBD2. Germline CDR1 reads SGHAT; CDR2 reads FQNNGV. V trimming: 5 bases; J trimming: 9 bases; junction bases outside the gene matches: 16. The CDR3 has 16 amino acids. In DNA, the CDR3 is TGTGCCAGCAGCCCCACGGCTAGCGGCCCAAGTAGTGAGCAGTTCTTC. This sequence encodes CASSPTASGPSSEQFF.

This clonotype showed up many times. The V call is TRBV3-1, the J call TRBJ2-7; tentatively, D is TRBD2 (6 bases). V dropped 0 bases and J dropped 5 bases, with 20 bases sitting between them. This CDR3 spans 17 amino acids. The germline CDR1 and CDR2 sequences are LGHDT and YNNKEL (reference sequence). The CDR3, as DNA: TGTGCCAGCAGCCAAGAGGTGTTCCCGGGACTTGGGCACGAGCAGTACTTC. This translates into CASSQEVFPGLGHEQYF.

V is TRBV6-5 and J is TRBJ2-5, with D tentatively TRBD1 or TRBD2 (6 bases each). Germline CDR1 is MNHEY and CDR2 is SVGAGI. V lost 4 bases and J lost 4, with 13 bases in between. This CDR3 region has 14 residues. CDR3 protein: CASSWGAWGETQYF. The CDR3 coding sequence is TGTGCCAGCAGTTGGGGGGCTTGGGGAGAGACCCAGTACTTC.

At least ten counts were recorded for this clonotype. The chain uses TRBV12-3 or TRBV12-4 and TRBJ2-5, with 7 bases fitting TRBD2. The CDR3 is 13 residues long. Trimming at V came to 4 bases and at J to 3 bases, leaving 2 bases not matched to a gene. This chain's CDR3 is CASSWGGKETQYF. The CDR3 DNA reads TGTGCCAGCAGTTGGGGAGGGAAAGAGACCCAGTACTTC.

This clonotype was seen more than once but under ten times. This rearrangement joins TRBV5-1 to TRBJ1-4, with a tentative D call TRBD1 (5 bases). From germline, CDR1 is SGHRS and CDR2 YFSETQ. V was pared by 4 bases and J by 0 bases, with 10 bases between. This CDR3 is built from 15 residues. CDR3 in amino acids: CASSDRGATNEKLFF. The CDR3 coding sequence is TGCGCCAGCAGCGACCGGGGCGCAACTAATGAAAAACTGTTTTTT.

Only a few counts were recorded for this clonotype. The V gene is TRBV28, the J gene TRBJ1-3; 7 bases match TRBD1. Germline V lookup: CDR1 MDHEN, CDR2 SYDVKM. J lost 0 bases, V lost 7 bases, and 6 bases had no gene match. This CDR3 is 15 amino acids long. The CDR3 DNA follows: TGTGCCAGCACCTCAGGACAGGTCTCTGGAAACACCATATATTTT. Translated: CASTSGQVSGNTIYF.

Only a few counts were recorded for this clonotype. V gene TRBV20-1 combines with J gene TRBJ2-7; 7 bases match TRBD2. The germline CDR1 and CDR2 sequences are DFQATT and SNEGSKA (reference sequence). Germline trimming cut 1 base from V and 0 bases from J; bases unmatched to any gene: 6. This CDR3 is 15 amino acids long. CDR3 in DNA: TGCAGTGCTAGAGCCGCCCTAGCGGCCTCCTACGAGCAGTACTTC. This sequence encodes CSARAALAASYEQYF.

The chain has TRBV12-3 or TRBV12-4 and TRBJ1-5; D gene uncertain. Trimming removed 3 bases from V and 2 bases from J, with 8 bases in between. This CDR3 comprises 14 residues. CDR3 sequence reads: CASSFSRGNQPQHF. In nucleotides, the CDR3 is TGTGCCAGCAGTTTCAGTAGGGGCAATCAGCCCCAGCATTTT.

Many counts were recorded for this clonotype. This rearrangement joins TRBV4-3 to TRBJ2-5, with D uncertain. The V gene lost 0 bases and the J gene lost 0 bases, with 8 bases spanning the gap. This CDR3 contains 15 residues. Germline V gene lookup returns CDR1 LGHNA and CDR2 YSLEER. As DNA, the CDR3 is TGCGCCAGCAGCCAAGAAAGAAGGTACCAAGAGACCCAGTACTTC. This encodes CASSQERRYQETQYF.

This clonotype was seen more than once but under ten times. The rearrangement joins TRBV4-2 to TRBJ2-2, with TRBD1 matching over 10 bases. This CDR3 spans 17 amino acids. J was trimmed by 5 bases and V by 4 bases; bases with no gene match: 10. Germline values: CDR1 LGHNA, CDR2 YNFKEQ. As DNA, the CDR3 is TGTGCCAGCAGCCGGCCTCCGGGACAGGGGTGGACCGGGGAGCTGTTTTTT. Protein: CASSRPPGQGWTGELFF.

In this sample, this clonotype turned up many times. The rearrangement joins TRBV7-2 to TRBJ2-7; weak D call: TRBD2 (6 bases). Trimming stripped 3 bases from V and 7 bases from J, with 10 bases between. Germline V gives CDR1 SGHTA, CDR2 FQGNSA. This CDR3 is 12 amino acids long. The chain's CDR3 is CASSFFGGEQYF. The CDR3 coding sequence is TGTGCCAGCAGCTTCTTTGGGGGGGAGCAGTACTTC.

The chain joins TRBV6-1 to TRBJ2-7; 8 bases align to TRBD2. The CDR3 sequence is 14 residues long. Unmatched junction bases numbered 10, after V lost 10 bases and J lost 2 bases. Germline V gene sequence: CDR1 MNHNS, CDR2 SASEGT. CDR3 amino acids: CATKRNGRAYEQYF. The CDR3 coding sequence is TGTGCCACAAAACGGAACGGGAGGGCCTACGAGCAGTACTTC.

J is TRBJ2-5 and V is TRBV2; D may be TRBD1 (6 bases). This CDR3 is 13 amino acids long. Per the germline V gene, CDR1 is SNHLY and CDR2 is FYNNEI. The V gene lost 0 bases and the J gene lost 11 bases, with 13 bases spanning the gap. DNA for the CDR3: TGTGCCAGCAGTGAAGCGGCGACAGGCAAGCAGTACTTC. Encoded protein: CASSEAATGKQYF.

This clonotype was found a few times. The rearrangement joins TRBV29-1 to TRBJ1-1; weak D call: TRBD1 (5 bases). Per the germline V gene, CDR1 is SQVTM and CDR2 is ANQGSEA. The CDR3 has 17 amino acids. Trimming left V 5 bases short and J 0 bases short, with 22 bases between. CDR3 region: CSVSRDPSEGMNTEAFF. In DNA form, the CDR3 reads TGCAGCGTTTCAAGGGACCCGTCCGAGGGGATGAACACTGAAGCTTTCTTT.